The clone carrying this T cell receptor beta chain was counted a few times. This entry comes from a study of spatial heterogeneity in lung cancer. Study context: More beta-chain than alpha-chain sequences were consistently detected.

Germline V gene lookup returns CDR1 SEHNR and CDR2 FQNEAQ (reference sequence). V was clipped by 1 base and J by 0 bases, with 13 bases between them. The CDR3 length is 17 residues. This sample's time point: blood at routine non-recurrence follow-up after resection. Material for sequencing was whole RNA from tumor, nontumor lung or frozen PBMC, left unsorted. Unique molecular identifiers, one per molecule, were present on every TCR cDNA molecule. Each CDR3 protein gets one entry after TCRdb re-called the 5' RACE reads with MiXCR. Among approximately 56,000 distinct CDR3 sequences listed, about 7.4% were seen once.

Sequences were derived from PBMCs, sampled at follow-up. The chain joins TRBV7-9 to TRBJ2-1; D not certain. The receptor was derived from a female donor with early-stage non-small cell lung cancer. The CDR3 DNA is TGTGCCAGCAGCTTAGGGGTGGGAACGAGCTCCTACAATGAGCAGTTCTTC. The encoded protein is CASSLGVGTSSYNEQFF.